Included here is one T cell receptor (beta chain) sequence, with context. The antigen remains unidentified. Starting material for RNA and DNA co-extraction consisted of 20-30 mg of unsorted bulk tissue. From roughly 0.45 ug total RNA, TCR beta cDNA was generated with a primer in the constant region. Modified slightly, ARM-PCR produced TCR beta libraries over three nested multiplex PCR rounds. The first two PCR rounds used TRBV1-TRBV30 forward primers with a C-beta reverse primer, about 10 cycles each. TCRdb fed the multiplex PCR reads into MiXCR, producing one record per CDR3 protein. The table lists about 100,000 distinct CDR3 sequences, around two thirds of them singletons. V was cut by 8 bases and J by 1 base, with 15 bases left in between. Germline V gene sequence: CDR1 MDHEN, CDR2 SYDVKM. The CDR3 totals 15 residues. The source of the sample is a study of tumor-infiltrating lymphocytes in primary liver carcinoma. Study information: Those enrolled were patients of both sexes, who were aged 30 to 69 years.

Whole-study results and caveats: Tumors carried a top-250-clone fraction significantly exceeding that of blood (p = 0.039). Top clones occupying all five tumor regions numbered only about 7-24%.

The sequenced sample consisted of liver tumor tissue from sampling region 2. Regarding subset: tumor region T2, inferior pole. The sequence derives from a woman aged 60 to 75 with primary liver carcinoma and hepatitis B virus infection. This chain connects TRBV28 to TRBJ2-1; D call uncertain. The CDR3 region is CASHLALRSYNEQFF. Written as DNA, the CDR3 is TGTGCCAGCCACCTCGCCTTAAGGTCCTACAATGAGCAGTTCTTC.